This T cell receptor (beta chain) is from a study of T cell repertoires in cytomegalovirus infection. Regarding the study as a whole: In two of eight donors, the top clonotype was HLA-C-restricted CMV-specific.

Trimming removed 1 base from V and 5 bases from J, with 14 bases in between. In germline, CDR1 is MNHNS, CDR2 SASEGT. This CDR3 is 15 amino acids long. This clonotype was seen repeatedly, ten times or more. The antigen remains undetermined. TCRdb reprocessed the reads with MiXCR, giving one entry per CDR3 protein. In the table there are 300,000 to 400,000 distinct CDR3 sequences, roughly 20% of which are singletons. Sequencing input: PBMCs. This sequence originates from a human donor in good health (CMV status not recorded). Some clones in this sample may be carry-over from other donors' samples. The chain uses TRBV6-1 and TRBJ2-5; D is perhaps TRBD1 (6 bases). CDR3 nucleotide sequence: TGTGCCAGCAGTGAAGGACCCACAGGGTTGGAGACCCAGTACTTC. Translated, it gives CASSEGPTGLETQYF.